This T cell receptor (beta chain) stems from a study of human T cells and chemical hapten exposure. At the level of the study: Variability of per-sample TCR yields stemmed mainly from small differences in pooled library volume.

Trimming took off 8 bases at V and 0 bases at J, with 8 bases between the two ends. The CDR3 has 12 residues. Germline-derived CDR1 and CDR2 are DFQATT and SNEGSKA (reference sequence). TCRdb reprocessed the RACE reads via MiXCR and lists one record per CDR3 protein. Among a few hundred thousand distinct CDR3 sequences listed, roughly 7.4% were seen once. Time point of the sample: pre-sensitization, week 0. Treatment here: therapeutic diphenylcyclopropenone sensitization with weekly scalp DPC. Patients had alopecia, were aged 18 to 70, and were not pregnant. This material consisted of whole blood, taken in connection with sensitization to the hapten diphenylcyclopropenone (DPC). This sequence joins TRBV20-1 and TRBJ1-5, with D unresolved. This receptor was taken from a man younger than 35 with alopecia areata. Some clones in this sample may be carry-over from other donors' samples. The CDR3 here is CSSGYSNQPQHF. As DNA, the CDR3 is TGCAGTTCGGGATATAGCAATCAGCCCCAGCATTTT.